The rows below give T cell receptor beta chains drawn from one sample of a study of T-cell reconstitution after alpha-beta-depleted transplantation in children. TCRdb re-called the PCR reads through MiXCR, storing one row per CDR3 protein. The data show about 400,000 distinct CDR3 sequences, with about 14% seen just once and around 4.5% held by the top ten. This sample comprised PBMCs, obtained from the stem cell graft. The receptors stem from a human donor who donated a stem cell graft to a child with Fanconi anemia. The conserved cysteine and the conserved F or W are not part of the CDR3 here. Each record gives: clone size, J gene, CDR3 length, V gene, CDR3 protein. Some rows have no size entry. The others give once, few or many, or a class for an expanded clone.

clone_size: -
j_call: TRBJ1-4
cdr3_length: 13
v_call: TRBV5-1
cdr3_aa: ASSSTGTGFEKLF

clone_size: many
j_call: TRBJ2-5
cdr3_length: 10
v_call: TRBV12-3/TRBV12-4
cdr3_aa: ASSLGEETQY

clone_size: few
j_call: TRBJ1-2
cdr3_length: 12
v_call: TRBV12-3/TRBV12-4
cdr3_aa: ASSFLTVSGGYT

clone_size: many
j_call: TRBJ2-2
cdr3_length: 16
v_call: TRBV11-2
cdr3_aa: ASSLLYPTGATTGELF

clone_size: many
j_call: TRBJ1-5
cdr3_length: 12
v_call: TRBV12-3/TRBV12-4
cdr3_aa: ASSALGLNQPQH

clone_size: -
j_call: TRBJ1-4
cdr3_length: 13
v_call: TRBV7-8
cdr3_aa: ASSSDGATNEKLF

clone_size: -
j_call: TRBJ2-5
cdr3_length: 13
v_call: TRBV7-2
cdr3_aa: ASSPRWADQETQY

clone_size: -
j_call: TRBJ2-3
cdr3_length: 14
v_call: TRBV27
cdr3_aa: ASGRQSPALADTQY

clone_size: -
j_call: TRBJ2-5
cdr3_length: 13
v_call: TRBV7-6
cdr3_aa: ASSLAAGYQETQY

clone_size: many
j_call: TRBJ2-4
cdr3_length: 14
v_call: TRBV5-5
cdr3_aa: ASSIKTRIAKNIQY

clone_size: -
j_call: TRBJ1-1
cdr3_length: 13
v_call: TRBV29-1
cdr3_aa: SVEDPRQGLFEAF

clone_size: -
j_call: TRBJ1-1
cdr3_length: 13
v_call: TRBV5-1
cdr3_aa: ASSLGVGRYTEAF

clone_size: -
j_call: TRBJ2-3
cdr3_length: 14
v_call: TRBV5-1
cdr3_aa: ASSLMTSGALGTQY

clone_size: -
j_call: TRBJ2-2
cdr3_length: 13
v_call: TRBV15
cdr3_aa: ATSGRQGLAGELF

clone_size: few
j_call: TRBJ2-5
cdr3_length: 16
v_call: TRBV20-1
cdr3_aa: SARDHLAGGPSRKTQY

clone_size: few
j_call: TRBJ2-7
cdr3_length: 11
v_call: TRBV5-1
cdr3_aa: ASSEDGTYEQY

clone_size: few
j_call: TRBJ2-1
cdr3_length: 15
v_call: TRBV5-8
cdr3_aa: ASSSIAGTGVDNEQF

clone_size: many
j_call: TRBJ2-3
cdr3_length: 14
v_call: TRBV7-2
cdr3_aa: ASSSWGRGGTDTQY

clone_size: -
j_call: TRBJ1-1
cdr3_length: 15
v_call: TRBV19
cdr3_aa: ASSILMMPSGGTEAF

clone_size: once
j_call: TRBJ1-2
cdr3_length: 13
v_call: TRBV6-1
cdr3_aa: ASSEEPGALTGYT

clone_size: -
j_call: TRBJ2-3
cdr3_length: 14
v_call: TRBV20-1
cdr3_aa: SARDLSKTSTDTQY

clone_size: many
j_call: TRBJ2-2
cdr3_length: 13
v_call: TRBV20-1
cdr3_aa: SAIPGGSNTGELF

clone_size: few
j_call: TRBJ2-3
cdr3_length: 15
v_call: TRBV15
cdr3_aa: ATSRDRRGNYADTQY

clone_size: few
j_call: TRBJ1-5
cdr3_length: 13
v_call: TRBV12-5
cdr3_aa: ASGLGGSSNQPQH

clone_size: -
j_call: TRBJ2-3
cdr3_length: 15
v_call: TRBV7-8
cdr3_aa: ASSLPSGTMLGNTQY

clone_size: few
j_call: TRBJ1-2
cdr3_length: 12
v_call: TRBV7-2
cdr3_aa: ASSLIEGPYGYT

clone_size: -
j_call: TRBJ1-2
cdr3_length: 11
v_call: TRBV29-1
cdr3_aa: SVEGTDNYGYT

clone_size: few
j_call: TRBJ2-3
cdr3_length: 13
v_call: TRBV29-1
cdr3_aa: SAGTSGTGPDTQY

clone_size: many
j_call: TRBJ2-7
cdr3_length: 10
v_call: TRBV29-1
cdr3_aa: SELDHRDEQY

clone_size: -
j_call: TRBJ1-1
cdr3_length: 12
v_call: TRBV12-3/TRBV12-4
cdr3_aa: ASRPGQENTEAF

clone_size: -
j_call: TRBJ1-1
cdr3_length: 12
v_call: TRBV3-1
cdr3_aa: ASSRSGGAPRDF

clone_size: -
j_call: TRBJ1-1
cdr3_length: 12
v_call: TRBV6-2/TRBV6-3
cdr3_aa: ASSLIQDSGEAF

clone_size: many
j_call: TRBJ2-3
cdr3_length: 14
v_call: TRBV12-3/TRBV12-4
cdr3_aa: ASSAGGGQSTDTQY

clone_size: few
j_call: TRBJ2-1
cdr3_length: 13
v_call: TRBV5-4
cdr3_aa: ASSLAGGPMNEQF

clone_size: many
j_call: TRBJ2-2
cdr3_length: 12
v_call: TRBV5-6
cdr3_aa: ASSLAVRAGELF

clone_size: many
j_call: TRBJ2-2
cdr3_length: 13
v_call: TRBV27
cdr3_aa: ASSLMGPDTGELF

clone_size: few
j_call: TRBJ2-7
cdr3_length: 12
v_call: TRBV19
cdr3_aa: ASSITRDSYEQY

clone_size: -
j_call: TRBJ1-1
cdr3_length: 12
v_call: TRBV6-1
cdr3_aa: ASRVTWGGTEAF

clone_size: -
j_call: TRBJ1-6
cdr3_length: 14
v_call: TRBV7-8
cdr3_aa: ASSPQGQGDESPLH

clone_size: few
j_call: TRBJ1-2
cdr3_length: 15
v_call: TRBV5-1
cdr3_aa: ASSPDPPGQGVYGYT

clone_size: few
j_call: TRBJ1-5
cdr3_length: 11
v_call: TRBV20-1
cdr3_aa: SASGTQDQPQH

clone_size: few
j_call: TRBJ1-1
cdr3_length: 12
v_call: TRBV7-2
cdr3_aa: ASRAPTAYTEAF

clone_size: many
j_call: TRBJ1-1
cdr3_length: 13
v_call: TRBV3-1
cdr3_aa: ASSQDVSPDSEAF

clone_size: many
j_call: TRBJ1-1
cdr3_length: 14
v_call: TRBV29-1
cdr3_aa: SVEDKSLEHRGRAF

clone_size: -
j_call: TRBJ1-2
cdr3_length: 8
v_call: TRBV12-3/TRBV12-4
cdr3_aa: ASSLREST

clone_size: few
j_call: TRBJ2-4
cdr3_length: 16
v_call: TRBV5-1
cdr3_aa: ASSPGLAGGGTKNIQY

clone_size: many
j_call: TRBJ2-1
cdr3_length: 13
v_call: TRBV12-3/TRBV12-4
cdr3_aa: ASTPGQGYDNEQF